The 20 T cell receptor beta chains given below trace back to one sample, sequenced in a study of T cell responses to AZD1222 COVID-19 vaccine. Here immunoSEQ multiplex PCR was the method, and the copy in TCRdb shows in-frame clones only, minus some. The sample records nearly 90,000 clones, 88% being singletons. The source was peripheral blood, collected on day 0 of AZD1222 vaccination. The receptors come from an adult in good health.

The chain links TRBV10-3 to TRBJ1-1; a possible D gene is TRBD1 (6 bases). The V and J ends lost 6 bases and 2 bases respectively, with 7 bases between them. From germline, CDR1 is ENHRY and CDR2 SYGVKD. The CDR3 sequence is 12 residues long. CDR3 bases: TGTGCCATCAGGGGGACAAACACTGAAGCTTTCTTT. This encodes CAIRGTNTEAFF.

The CDR3 here is CASSLLGLAGGTSTDTQYF. As DNA, the CDR3 is TGTGCCAGCAGTTTGTTAGGACTAGCGGGAGGTACTAGCACAGATACGCAGTATTTT. The gene calls are TRBV28 and TRBJ2-3; 14 bases agree with TRBD2. The CDR3 spans 19 residues. In germline, CDR1 is MDHEN, CDR2 SYDVKM. Germline trimming cut 3 bases from V and 0 bases from J; bases unmatched to any gene: 8.

The chain uses TRBV6-6 and TRBJ1-2; 9 bases fit TRBD1. The CDR3 has 14 residues. Unmatched junction bases numbered 2, after V lost 2 bases and J lost 4 bases. The germline V gene encodes CDR1 MNHNY and CDR2 SVGAGI (reference sequence). The DNA of the CDR3 is TGTGCCAGCAGTTACCGGGACAGGGCCTATGGCTACACCTTC. It codes for CASSYRDRAYGYTF.

The chain carries TRBV7-8 and TRBJ1-6; D call uncertain. Trimming left V 1 base short and J 5 bases short, with 9 bases between. The CDR3 loop spans 15 amino acids. CDR1 is SGHVS, CDR2 FQNEAQ, per germline. The CDR3: CASSLVTGNNSPLHF. CDR3 DNA: TGTGCCAGCAGCTTAGTTACGGGGAATAATTCACCCCTCCACTTT.

This chain uses TRBV19 with TRBJ1-5; weak D call: TRBD1 (6 bases). V dropped 4 bases and J dropped 6 bases, with 13 bases sitting between them. Germline CDR1 reads LNHDA; CDR2 reads SQIVND (reference sequence). This CDR3 has 14 amino acids. This chain's CDR3 is CASSTQGLGQPQHF. Written as DNA, the CDR3 is TGTGCCAGTAGTACACAGGGACTGGGTCAGCCCCAGCATTTT.

The chain recombines TRBV28 with TRBJ2-5; 7 positions match TRBD2. V trimming: 8 bases; J trimming: 7 bases; junction bases outside the gene matches: 16. Germline CDR1 MDHEN, CDR2 SYDVKM. This CDR3 spans 15 amino acids. In DNA, the CDR3 is TGTGCCAGCGTTGAGTCTGAGCGGGGATTGGGGACCCAGTACTTC. Translation gives CASVESERGLGTQYF.

The V and J genes are TRBV10-2 and TRBJ1-5; tentatively, D is TRBD1 (6 bases). Germline loops: CDR1 WSHSY, CDR2 SAAADI. This CDR3 spans 16 amino acids. V shed 7 bases and J shed 0 bases, with 16 bases lying between them. The CDR3 DNA reads TGCGCCAGCAAAGGCGGGACATATTATAGCAATCAGCCCCAGCATTTT. It specifies CASKGGTYYSNQPQHF.

In DNA form, the CDR3 reads TGTGCCAGCAGCTTGTCCGGGGATGGCTACACCTTC. It specifies CASSLSGDGYTF. The rearrangement uses TRBV7-6 and TRBJ1-2; D uncertain. The V gene's germline CDR1 is SGHVS and CDR2 FNYEAQ. The CDR3 consists of 12 residues. V was pared by 3 bases and J by 6 bases, with 8 bases between.

The J gene is TRBJ2-5, the V gene TRBV11-3, with 8 nucleotides matching TRBD1. CDR1 and CDR2 (germline): SGHNT, YENEEA. This CDR3 contains 17 residues. The junction had 12 bases not matched to a gene; V was cut back by 5 bases and J by 1 base. The DNA for the CDR3 is TGTGCCAGCAGCCCGGGGGAGTTCAGGGGGCGCCAAGAGACCCAGTACTTC. This encodes CASSPGEFRGRQETQYF.

The rearrangement links TRBV11-2 to TRBJ1-6; 9 bases map to TRBD1. The CDR3 is 17 amino acids. Losses at the gene ends were 2 bases for V and 10 bases for J; bases not matched to a gene: 12. Germline V lookup: CDR1 SGHAT, CDR2 FQNNGV. CDR3: CASSLSNLGQGSSPLHF. For the CDR3, the DNA is TGTGCCAGCAGCTTAAGCAACCTGGGACAGGGAAGCTCACCCCTCCACTTT. Based on the CDR3 plus reference TRBV11-2 and TRBJ1-6, the full variable domain is EAGVAQSPRYKIIEKRQSVAFWCNPISGHATLYWYQQILGQGPKLLIQFQNNGVVDDSQLPKDRFSAERLKGVDSTLKIQPAKLEDSAVYLCASSLSNLGQGSSPLHFGNGTRLTVT.

The J gene is TRBJ1-1, the V gene TRBV5-1; the match to TRBD1 covers 8 bases. The length of the CDR3 is 13 residues. CDR1 SGHRS and CDR2 YFSETQ come from the germline V gene. With V trimmed by 7 bases and J by 1 base, 3 bases remained unmatched. DNA of the CDR3: TGCGCCAGCGTTGGACAGGGGAACACTGAAGCTTTCTTT. It is translated as CASVGQGNTEAFF.

This chain joins TRBV6-5 and TRBJ1-4, with D unresolved. Germline values: CDR1 MNHEY, CDR2 SVGAGI. V lost 4 bases to trimming and J lost 7 bases, with 19 bases between them. The CDR3 runs 16 residues. CDR3 sequence: CASSSGGLPLGEKLFF. CDR3 coding DNA: TGTGCCAGCAGTTCGGGAGGGCTGCCGTTAGGTGAAAAACTGTTTTTT.

J is TRBJ2-7 and V is TRBV11-2, with D possibly TRBD2 on 5 matching bases. With 0 bases removed from V and 1 base from J, the gap between germline ends came to 10 bases. Germline CDR1 is SGHAT and CDR2 is FQNNGV. There are 15 residues in the CDR3. The CDR3 is CASSLELLGSYEQYF. The CDR3 DNA sequence: TGTGCCAGCAGCTTAGAGCTACTAGGATCCTACGAGCAGTACTTC.

This clone came up once. This chain's CDR3 is CASSLAGEFEQFF. Here the CDR3 DNA reads TGTGCCAGCAGCTTAGCAGGGGAATTTGAGCAGTTCTTC. V is TRBV7-9 and J is TRBJ2-1, with a possible D match to TRBD1 (5 bases). This CDR3 comprises 13 residues. The V end lost 0 bases, the J end lost 9 bases, and 9 bases lay between the germline ends. Germline V gene sequence: CDR1 SEHNR, CDR2 FQNEAQ (reference sequence).

The chain employs TRBV28 and TRBJ2-1; no definite D call. The CDR3 is made up of 13 amino acids. CDR1 and CDR2 (germline): MDHEN, SYDVKM. V was trimmed by 3 bases and J by 5 bases, leaving 8 bases between them. The CDR3 here is CASSFLANNEQFF. In DNA, the CDR3 is TGTGCCAGCAGTTTTTTAGCTAACAATGAGCAGTTCTTC.

This clone was recorded a few times. The genes are TRBV5-1 and TRBJ2-7; D may be TRBD2 (7 bases). This CDR3 is 21 amino acids long. With 2 bases removed from V and 2 bases from J, the gap between germline ends came to 32 bases. Germline V gene sequence: CDR1 SGHRS, CDR2 YFSETQ. This chain's CDR3 is CASSFTPGGAGHLAGTYEQYF. CDR3 nucleotide sequence: TGCGCCAGCAGCTTTACCCCTGGGGGGGCAGGGCACCTTGCGGGGACCTACGAGCAGTACTTC.

V usage is TRBV7-3 and J usage is TRBJ2-3; D uncertain. Germline lookup yields CDR1 SGHTA and CDR2 FQGTGA. The CDR3 is made up of 16 amino acids. With 1 base removed from V and 2 bases from J, the gap between germline ends came to 13 bases. CDR3 loop: CASSLNSLRTTDTQYF. The CDR3 region has the DNA TGTGCCAGCAGCTTAAATTCTTTGCGGACCACAGATACGCAGTATTTT.

The chain combines TRBV18 with TRBJ1-4; tentative D call: TRBD1 (5 bases). Germline CDR1 is KGHSH and CDR2 is LQKENI. This CDR3 is 14 amino acids long. The germline V and J ends were trimmed by 1 base and 5 bases, with 8 bases remaining between them. For the CDR3, the DNA is TGTGCCAGCTCACCACGGGACGGAAATGAAAAACTGTTTTTT. Protein product: CASSPRDGNEKLFF.

The CDR3 region is CASSAYIINYGYTF. Written as DNA, the CDR3 is TGTGCCAGCAGCGCATATATAATTAACTATGGCTACACCTTC. This rearrangement joins TRBV7-9 to TRBJ1-2; unclear D gene. The CDR3 loop spans 14 amino acids. Deletions cut 5 bases from V and 1 base from J, with 11 bases between. Germline CDR1 and CDR2: SEHNR and FQNEAQ (reference sequence).

CDR3 sequence reads: CASSRQGIDEKLFF. The CDR3 nucleotides are TGTGCCAGTAGTAGACAGGGGATTGACGAAAAACTGTTTTTT. V usage is TRBV19 and J usage is TRBJ1-4; 8 nucleotides line up with TRBD1. The CDR3 contains 14 residues. The V gene end was trimmed by 4 bases and the J gene end by 8 bases; junction bases not matched to a gene: 6. Per the germline V gene, CDR1 is LNHDA and CDR2 is SQIVND (reference sequence).